What follows are 21 T cell receptor beta chains derived from one specimen sequenced in a study of blood T cells in healthy people across ages. Sample-barcoded 5' priming and a J-beta primer mix drove a second PCR of about 6 to 12 cycles. TCRdb reprocessed the 5' RACE reads via MiXCR and lists one record per CDR3 protein. The sample has around 320,000 distinct CDR3 sequences, 27% seen once. The sequenced sample consisted of blood. The receptors were gathered from a woman aged 65 to 85 in good health.

A few counts support this clonotype. A read error may account for a junction end that differs from germline. The chain links TRBV2 to TRBJ1-4, with a possible D match to TRBD1 (6 bases). The CDR3 length is 14 residues. Germline CDR1 SNHLY, CDR2 FYNNEI. This CDR3 reads CASRERGGNEKLFF. The CDR3 DNA reads TGTGCCAGCAGAGAAAGGGGGGGTAATGAGAAACTGTTTTTT.

This clonotype was counted between two and nine times. The chain carries TRBV10-3 and TRBJ2-1; D is unresolved. Germline V gene lookup returns CDR1 ENHRY and CDR2 SYGVKD. Deletions cut 4 bases from V and 2 bases from J, with 6 bases between. CDR3 size: 13 residues. The DNA of the CDR3 is TGTGCCATCAGTGCCGGCCCCTACAATGAGCAGTTCTTC. It translates to CAISAGPYNEQFF.

The rearrangement joins TRBV20-1 to TRBJ2-5, with D perhaps matching TRBD1 or TRBD2 (5 bases each). The DNA end lines up better with TRBJ2-7; the J call may be wrong. This CDR3 comprises 14 residues. Germline values: CDR1 DFQATT, CDR2 SNEGSKA (reference sequence). The CDR3 loop is CSASRGQGTYEQYF. The CDR3 nucleotides are TGCAGTGCTAGTCGCGGGCAGGGAACTTACGAGCAGTACTTC.

This chain links TRBV7-2 with TRBJ2-1; 7 bases are a match to TRBD1. This CDR3 spans 15 amino acids. Germline V lookup: CDR1 SGHTA, CDR2 FQGNSA. Unmatched junction bases numbered 7, after V lost 3 bases and J lost 5 bases. The CDR3 nucleotides read TGTGCCAGCAGCTTGGCCGGGACAGCCAACAATGAGCAGTTCTTC. This gives the protein CASSLAGTANNEQFF.

In its sample, this clonotype was seen a few times. The chain joins TRBV6-1 to TRBJ1-5; D not resolved. V shed 7 bases and J shed 3 bases, with 13 bases lying between them. This CDR3 has 14 residues. Germline assignment: CDR1 MNHNS and CDR2 SASEGT. The CDR3 bases are TGTGCCAGCAATAGTAGGGATTACAATCAGCCCCAGCATTTT. It is translated as CASNSRDYNQPQHF.

This chain joins TRBV2 and TRBJ2-3; TRBD1 might be the D (6 bases). This CDR3 spans 13 amino acids. Per the germline V gene, CDR1 is SNHLY and CDR2 is FYNNEI. V was cut by 7 bases and J by 4 bases, with 12 bases left in between. The CDR3 loop is CASNSRGPDTQYF. The CDR3 DNA reads TGTGCCAGCAATAGCAGGGGACCAGATACGCAGTATTTT. Full variable domain (missing parts from reference TRBV2 and TRBJ2-3): EPEVTQTPSHQVTQMGQEVILRCVPISNHLYFYWYRQILGQKVEFLVSFYNNEISEKSEIFDDQFSVERPDGSNFTLKIRSTKLEDSAMYFCASNSRGPDTQYFGPGTRLTVL.

This clonotype was counted between two and nine times. V gene TRBV5-1 combines with J gene TRBJ2-7; D may be TRBD2 (5 bases). CDR1 is SGHRS and CDR2 is YFSETQ in the germline V gene. The CDR3 totals 14 residues. V dropped 2 bases and J dropped 2 bases, with 11 bases sitting between them. DNA of the CDR3: TGCGCCAGCAGCTTCGGAGGAACGGCCTACGAGCAGTACTTC. Residues: CASSFGGTAYEQYF.

The chain joins TRBV18 to TRBJ1-1; D remains unclear. Germline assignment: CDR1 KGHSH and CDR2 LQKENI. Trimming pared 2 bases from V and 7 bases from J, leaving 11 bases between. The CDR3 consists of 13 residues. The CDR3 region has the DNA TGTGCCAGCTCACCAACGGAGGAGAGTGAAGCTTTCTTT. Residues: CASSPTEESEAFF.

This chain uses TRBV19 with TRBJ1-2; D might be TRBD1 (6 bases). Germline-derived CDR1 and CDR2 are LNHDA and SQIVND (reference sequence). The germline V and J ends were trimmed by 5 bases and 0 bases, with 10 bases remaining between them. CDR3 length: 14 amino acids. CDR3 protein: CASSYRTANYGYTF. The CDR3 region has the DNA TGTGCCAGTAGTTATCGGACAGCTAACTATGGCTACACCTTC.

The chain carries TRBV10-3 and TRBJ2-5; TRBD1 aligns across 7 bases. V trimming: 4 bases; J trimming: 10 bases; junction bases outside the gene matches: 6. Per germline, CDR1 ENHRY and CDR2 SYGVKD. The CDR3 covers 12 residues. CDR3 residues: CAISGGTAVQYF. The CDR3 DNA sequence: TGTGCCATCAGTGGGGGGACAGCGGTCCAGTACTTC.

The V gene is TRBV7-3, the J gene TRBJ1-3, with a possible D match to TRBD1 (6 bases). V lost 5 bases to trimming and J lost 2 bases, with 16 bases between them. Germline CDR1 and CDR2: SGHTA and FQGTGA. CDR3 length equals 16 residues. CDR3 sequence (DNA): TGTGCCAGCAGCCCTCAACCGGGACAACCTGGAAACACCATATATTTT. Its translation: CASSPQPGQPGNTIYF.

This clonotype was observed a handful of times. The J gene is TRBJ2-1, the V gene TRBV6-5, with D possibly being TRBD2 (6 bases). This CDR3 contains 11 residues. V was shortened by 7 bases and J by 14 bases, with 15 bases between the two germline ends. Germline V gene data show CDR1 as MNHEY and CDR2 as SVGAGI. CDR3 sequence: CASKGLPGEFF. CDR3 in DNA: TGTGCCAGCAAGGGCCTCCCGGGGGAGTTCTTC.

In its sample, this clonotype was seen a few times. The chain carries TRBV2 and TRBJ2-2; 7 bases map to TRBD1. This CDR3 spans 15 amino acids. Germline V gene lookup returns CDR1 SNHLY and CDR2 FYNNEI. Trimming removed 6 bases from V and 2 bases from J; junction bases left unmatched: 6. The chain's CDR3 is CASRPGTANTGELFF. Here the CDR3 DNA reads TGTGCCAGCAGGCCCGGGACAGCCAACACCGGGGAGCTGTTTTTT.

Only a few counts were recorded for this clonotype. The chain combines TRBV21-1 with TRBJ1-4. TRBV21-1 is designated a pseudogene. This CDR3 is built from 14 residues. Here the CDR3 reads CASSKKGRAEKLFF. CDR3 DNA: TGTGCCAGCAGCAAAAAGGGAAGAGCTGAAAAACTGTTTTTT.

The chain uses TRBV27 and TRBJ2-1; D is possibly TRBD2 (5 bases). CDR1 and CDR2 (germline): MNHEY, SMNVEV (reference sequence). The germline V and J ends were trimmed by 5 bases and 2 bases, with 16 bases remaining between them. This CDR3 contains 16 residues. CDR3 in DNA: TGTGCCAGCAGTCCCTCGATCGGAGGCACCTACAATGAGCAGTTCTTC. Translating it yields CASSPSIGGTYNEQFF.

This clonotype occurred once. The gene calls are TRBV5-1 and TRBJ2-1; D assignment may be TRBD1 or TRBD2 (6 bases each). V was cut by 3 bases and J by 6 bases, with 16 bases left in between. Per the germline V gene, CDR1 is SGHRS and CDR2 is YFSETQ. The CDR3 totals 15 residues. The CDR3 here is CASSSGGDIVNEQFF. The CDR3 DNA reads as TGCGCCAGCAGCTCCGGAGGGGACATTGTCAATGAGCAGTTCTTC. Variable domain in full (rest from reference TRBV5-1 and TRBJ2-1): KAGVTQTPRYLIKTRGQQVTLSCSPISGHRSVSWYQQTPGQGLQFLFEYFSETQRNKGNFPGRFSGRQFSNSRSEMNVSTLELGDSALYLCASSSGGDIVNEQFFGPGTRLTVL.

A few counts support this clonotype. The V call is TRBV7-9, the J call TRBJ2-3; D remains unclear. The CDR3 loop spans 15 amino acids. CDR1 is SEHNR and CDR2 is FQNEAQ in the germline V gene (reference sequence). Trimming shortened V by 2 bases and J by 3 bases, and 12 bases separated the two germline ends. In nucleotides, the CDR3 is TGTGCCAGCAGCTTAAGGGATTTTGCGACAGATACGCAGTATTTT. It encodes CASSLRDFATDTQYF.

This clonotype was seen a single time. A read error is likely, as this CDR3 ends without the conserved phenylalanine or tryptophan. V gene TRBV13 combines with J gene TRBJ2-5, with unresolved D. This CDR3 is built from 14 residues. Germline V CDR1 and CDR2: PRHDT, FYEKMQ (reference sequence). V was cut by 4 bases and J by 2 bases, with 11 bases left in between. The CDR3 bases are TGTGCCAGCAGCTCAAATCTAGGACAAGAGACCCAGTACTTG. Translated: CASSSNLGQETQYL.

In its sample, this clonotype was seen a few times. One end of the junction varies from germline; a read error may be responsible. The chain has TRBV7-9 and TRBJ1-3, with a possible D match to TRBD1 (6 bases). This CDR3 comprises 12 residues. CDR1 is SEHNR and CDR2 is FQNEAQ in the germline V gene (reference sequence). As DNA, the CDR3 is TGTGCCAACAGCTTAGCGGGGGGCCACGTATATTTT. This encodes CANSLAGGHVYF.

V usage is TRBV20-1 and J usage is TRBJ1-6; D may be TRBD1 (6 bases). This CDR3 contains 15 residues. Germline V gene lookup returns CDR1 DFQATT and CDR2 SNEGSKA (reference sequence). With 1 base removed from V and 1 base from J, the gap between germline ends came to 8 bases. The CDR3 protein is CSARVTGSYNSPLHF. CDR3 nucleotides: TGCAGTGCTAGAGTGACAGGATCCTATAATTCACCCCTCCACTTT.

This clonotype was observed a handful of times. The chain joins TRBV5-1 to TRBJ2-4, with TRBD1 identical over 11 bases. Germline V CDR1 and CDR2: SGHRS, YFSETQ. Trimming removed 3 bases from V and 2 bases from J; junction bases left unmatched: 4. This CDR3 has 16 residues. CDR3 loop: CASSSGQGESKNIQYF. The CDR3 bases are TGCGCCAGCAGCTCGGGACAGGGGGAATCCAAAAACATTCAGTACTTC.